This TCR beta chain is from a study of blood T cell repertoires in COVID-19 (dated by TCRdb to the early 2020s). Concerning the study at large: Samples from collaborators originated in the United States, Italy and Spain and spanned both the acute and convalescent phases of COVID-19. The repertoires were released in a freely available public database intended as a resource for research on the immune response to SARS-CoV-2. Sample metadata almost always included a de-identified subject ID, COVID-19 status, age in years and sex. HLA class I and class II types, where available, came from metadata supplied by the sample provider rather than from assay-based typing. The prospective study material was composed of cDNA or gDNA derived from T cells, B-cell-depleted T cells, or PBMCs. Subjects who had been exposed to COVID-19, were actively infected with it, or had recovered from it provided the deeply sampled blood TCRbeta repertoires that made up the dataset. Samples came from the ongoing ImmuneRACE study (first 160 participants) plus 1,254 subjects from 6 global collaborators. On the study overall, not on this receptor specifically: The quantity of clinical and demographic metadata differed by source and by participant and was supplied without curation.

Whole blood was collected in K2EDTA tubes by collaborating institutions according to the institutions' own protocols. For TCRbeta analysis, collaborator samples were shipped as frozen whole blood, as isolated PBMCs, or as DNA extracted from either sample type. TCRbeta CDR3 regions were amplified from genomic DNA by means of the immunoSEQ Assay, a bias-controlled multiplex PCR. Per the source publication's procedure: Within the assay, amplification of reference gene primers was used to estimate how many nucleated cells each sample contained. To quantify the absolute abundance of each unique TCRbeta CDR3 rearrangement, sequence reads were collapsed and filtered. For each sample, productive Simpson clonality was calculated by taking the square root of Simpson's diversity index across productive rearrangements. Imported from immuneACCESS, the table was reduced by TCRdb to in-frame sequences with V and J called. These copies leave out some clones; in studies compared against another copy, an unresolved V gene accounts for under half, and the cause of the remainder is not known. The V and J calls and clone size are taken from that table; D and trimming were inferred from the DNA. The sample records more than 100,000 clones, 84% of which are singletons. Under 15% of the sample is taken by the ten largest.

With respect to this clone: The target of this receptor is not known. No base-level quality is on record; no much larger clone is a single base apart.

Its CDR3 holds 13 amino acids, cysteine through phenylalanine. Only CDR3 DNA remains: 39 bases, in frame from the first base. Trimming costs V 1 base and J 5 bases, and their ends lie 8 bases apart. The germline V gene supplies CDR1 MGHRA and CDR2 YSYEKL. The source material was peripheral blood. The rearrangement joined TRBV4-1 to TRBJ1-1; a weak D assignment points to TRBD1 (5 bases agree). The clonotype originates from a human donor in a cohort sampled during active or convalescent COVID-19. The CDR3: CASSQGRGTEAFF. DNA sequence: TGCGCCAGCAGCCAAGGGAGGGGAACTGAAGCTTTCTTT.